The 20 T cell receptor beta chains presented below share a single source sample, sequenced in a study of T cells after yellow fever vaccination. TCRdb processed the 5' RACE reads anew with MiXCR; each CDR3 protein has one entry. This table has about 320,000 distinct CDR3 sequences, around 7% appearing once. Material: PBMCs, obtained approximately 40 days after the first yellow fever vaccination. Receptor source: a man between 18 and 29 years old who received the YFV17D yellow fever vaccine.

This clonotype was observed a handful of times. The V call is TRBV20-1, the J call TRBJ1-1, with no clear D. This CDR3 contains 15 residues. Trimming cost V 0 bases and J 10 bases, with 21 bases left between them. Germline-derived CDR1 and CDR2 are DFQATT and SNEGSKA (reference sequence). The CDR3 sequence is CSARDSATRYFGAFF. In DNA form, the CDR3 reads TGCAGTGCTAGAGATAGTGCAACACGGTACTTTGGAGCTTTCTTT.

This clonotype was observed a handful of times. This sequence joins TRBV20-1 and TRBJ2-1; TRBD1 aligns across 8 bases. Germline V gene data show CDR1 as DFQATT and CDR2 as SNEGSKA (reference sequence). CDR3 length: 15 amino acids. Trimming at V came to 6 bases and at J to 7 bases, leaving 14 bases not matched to a gene. In DNA, the CDR3 is TGCAGTGCACCGAAGACAGGGGTTTCCGATAATGAGCAGTTCTTC. It yields the protein CSAPKTGVSDNEQFF.

The chain uses TRBV20-1 and TRBJ2-7, with TRBD2 matching 8 bases. The CDR3 runs to 14 residues. V shed 3 bases and J 5 bases; nucleotides not matched to a gene: 9. Germline V gene lookup returns CDR1 DFQATT and CDR2 SNEGSKA (reference sequence). This CDR3 reads CSASSGRGGNEQYF. CDR3 DNA: TGCAGTGCTAGTTCCGGACGGGGGGGGAACGAGCAGTACTTC.

The chain employs TRBV6-1 and TRBJ2-7; 10 nucleotides align to TRBD2. CDR3 length equals 14 residues. With 5 bases clipped from V and 6 bases from J, the junction kept 7 bases outside the gene matches. The germline V gene encodes CDR1 MNHNS and CDR2 SASEGT. DNA of the CDR3: TGTGCCAGCAGTCTCGGGACTAGCGTCATCGAGCAGTACTTC. The encoded protein is CASSLGTSVIEQYF.

The rearrangement uses TRBV28 and TRBJ1-2; 8 bases match TRBD1. Germline-derived CDR1 and CDR2 are MDHEN and SYDVKM. V was clipped by 4 bases and J by 4 bases; unmatched bases: 14. The CDR3 extends over 17 amino acids. This CDR3 reads CASSSNAAQGAGYGYTF. The CDR3 DNA reads as TGTGCCAGCAGTTCCAACGCCGCGCAGGGGGCGGGCTATGGCTACACCTTC.

Only a few counts were recorded for this clonotype. The chain carries TRBV7-2 and TRBJ2-1, with 7 bases that match TRBD1. The CDR3 covers 13 residues. Per the germline V gene, CDR1 is SGHTA and CDR2 is FQGNSA. V shed 6 bases and J 6 bases; nucleotides not matched to a gene: 5. In DNA form, the CDR3 reads TGTGCCAGCAGGGCCGCAGGGGGCAATGAGCAGTTCTTC. Residues: CASRAAGGNEQFF.

The gene calls are TRBV6-5 and TRBJ2-7; 10 positions match TRBD1. This CDR3 has 15 amino acids. Germline lookup yields CDR1 MNHEY and CDR2 SVGAGI. Trimming cost V 2 bases and J 3 bases; bases outside gene matches: 4. The CDR3 region is CASSYGDRGYYEQYF. CDR3 in DNA: TGTGCCAGCAGTTACGGGGACAGGGGTTACTACGAGCAGTACTTC.

The sample holds a few counts of this clonotype. V and J are TRBV5-1 and TRBJ1-1; maybe TRBD1 (6 bases). Germline-derived CDR1 and CDR2 are SGHRS and YFSETQ. This CDR3 region has 13 residues. The germline V and J ends were trimmed by 4 bases and 6 bases, with 13 bases remaining between them. The chain's CDR3 is CASSPLRGAEAFF. In DNA, the CDR3 is TGCGCCAGCAGCCCTTTGAGGGGGGCTGAAGCTTTCTTT.

The chain is built from TRBV28 and TRBJ2-5; 8 nucleotides match TRBD1. J gave up 4 bases and V 11 bases, and 18 bases lay outside the gene matches. Germline V gene sequence: CDR1 MDHEN, CDR2 SYDVKM. The length of the CDR3 is 16 residues. Here the CDR3 reads CASTRSRARGRETQYF. The CDR3 bases are TGTGCCTCCACGAGAAGCCGGGCCAGGGGGCGAGAGACCCAGTACTTC. Full variable domain (missing parts from reference TRBV28 and TRBJ2-5): DVKVTQSSRYLVKRTGEKVFLECVQDMDHENMFWYRQDPGLGLRLIYFSYDVKMKEKGDIPEGYSVSREKKERFSLILESASTNQTSMYLCASTRSRARGRETQYFGPGTRLLVL.

This clonotype was counted a few times. V is TRBV7-9 and J is TRBJ2-1; 12 nucleotides align to TRBD2. V dropped 5 bases and J dropped 3; count of bases not matched to a gene: 5. The CDR3 is 16 residues long. The germline CDR1 and CDR2 sequences are SEHNR and FQNEAQ (reference sequence). The CDR3: CASSPLAGGVYNEQFF. CDR3 in DNA: TGTGCCAGCAGCCCTCTAGCGGGGGGGGTCTACAATGAGCAGTTCTTC.

The V and J genes are TRBV28 and TRBJ2-1; TRBD1 might be the D (6 bases). The CDR3 totals 12 residues. Germline assignment: CDR1 MDHEN and CDR2 SYDVKM. Trimming left V 8 bases short and J 2 bases short, with 7 bases between. CDR3 protein: CASGQTYNEQFF. In DNA form, the CDR3 reads TGTGCCAGCGGACAGACCTACAATGAGCAGTTCTTC.

V and J are TRBV24-1 and TRBJ1-2; possible D gene TRBD1, 6 bases. CDR1 and CDR2 (germline): KGHDR, SFDVKD. This CDR3 has 12 amino acids. Trimming took 2 bases from V and 7 from J, leaving 7 bases between them. The CDR3 coding sequence is TGTGCCACCAGTGATTCAGGGGTTGGCTACACCTTC. It codes for CATSDSGVGYTF.

This clonotype has a count of ten or more. The CDR3 DNA is TGTGCCAGCAGCTTTGGACAGGGGACATCCTACGAGCAGTACTTC. This sequence encodes CASSFGQGTSYEQYF. The chain carries TRBV7-2 and TRBJ2-7; 9 bases match TRBD1. V shed 3 bases and J 1 base; nucleotides not matched to a gene: 4. From germline, CDR1 is SGHTA and CDR2 FQGNSA. CDR3 size: 15 residues.

The chain couples TRBV4-2 to TRBJ1-2; 11 bases match TRBD1. There are 17 residues in the CDR3. Losses at the gene ends were 0 bases for V and 4 bases for J; bases not matched to a gene: 7. Germline V lookup: CDR1 LGHNA, CDR2 YNFKEQ. CDR3 in DNA: TGTGCCAGCAGCCAAGATTTTGGACAGGGGGCTTCCTATGGCTACACCTTC. Encoded protein: CASSQDFGQGASYGYTF.

This clonotype has a handful of counts. V gene TRBV4-1 combines with J gene TRBJ1-5, with no clear D. V gave up 2 bases and J gave up 0 bases, with 8 bases separating them. The V gene's germline CDR1 is MGHRA and CDR2 YSYEKL. The CDR3 covers 15 residues. As DNA, the CDR3 is TGCGCCAGCAGCCAAAGGGTCTATAGCAATCAGCCCCAGCATTTT. This encodes CASSQRVYSNQPQHF.

This clonotype was seen only a few times. The rearrangement uses TRBV28 and TRBJ1-6, with no clear D. The CDR3 runs to 10 residues. Germline V lookup: CDR1 MDHEN, CDR2 SYDVKM. Trimming cost V 5 bases and J 15 bases, with 8 bases left between them. The CDR3 coding sequence is TGTGCCAGCAGTAGTCGGGGCCTCCACTTT. The encoded protein is CASSSRGLHF. Complete variable domain (other parts from reference TRBV28 and TRBJ1-6): DVKVTQSSRYLVKRTGEKVFLECVQDMDHENMFWYRQDPGLGLRLIYFSYDVKMKEKGDIPEGYSVSREKKERFSLILESASTNQTSMYLCASSSRGLHFGNGTRLTVT.

This clonotype was seen ten or more times. J is TRBJ1-6 and V is TRBV7-2, with a possible D match to TRBD1 (6 bases). V was cut by 0 bases and J by 7 bases, with 10 bases left in between. Looked up from germline, CDR1 is SGHTA and CDR2 is FQGNSA. The CDR3 spans 15 residues. The CDR3 DNA sequence: TGTGCCAGCAGCTTAGCTACAGGGCTAAATTCACCCCTCCACTTT. Translation: CASSLATGLNSPLHF.

This sequence joins TRBV6-5 and TRBJ1-2; possibly TRBD1 for D (6 bases). V was clipped by 3 bases and J by 5 bases, with 10 bases between them. The CDR3 sequence is 13 residues long. From germline, CDR1 is MNHEY and CDR2 SVGAGI. The CDR3 loop reads CASSYTGSYGYTF. CDR3 DNA: TGTGCCAGCAGTTATACAGGGAGTTATGGCTACACCTTC.

The gene calls are TRBV10-3 and TRBJ2-7, with a possible D match to TRBD2 (5 bases). The CDR3 loop spans 16 amino acids. The germline V gene encodes CDR1 ENHRY and CDR2 SYGVKD. V lost 0 bases, J lost 3 bases, and 15 bases lay in between. CDR3 sequence: CAISESNGVLVYEQYF. The CDR3 nucleotides read TGTGCCATCAGTGAGTCTAACGGGGTCTTAGTCTACGAGCAGTACTTC.

This clonotype has only a few counts. The genes are TRBV7-9 and TRBJ2-7, with D unresolved. The length of the CDR3 is 15 residues. The V end lost 5 bases, the J end lost 6 bases, and 20 bases lay between the germline ends. CDR1 is SEHNR and CDR2 is FQNEAQ in the germline V gene (reference sequence). The CDR3 here is CASSPPAVRSGEQYF. As DNA, the CDR3 is TGTGCCAGCAGCCCCCCCGCCGTCAGGTCGGGCGAGCAGTACTTC. Drawing the rest from reference TRBV7-9 and TRBJ2-7, the complete variable domain is DTGVSQNPRHKITKRGQNVTFRCDPISEHNRLYWYRQTLGQGPEFLTYFQNEAQLEKSRLLSDRFSAERPKGSFSTLEIQRTEQGDSAMYLCASSPPAVRSGEQYFGPGTRLTVT.